This is a list of T cell receptor beta chains from one sample in a study of untreated major depressive disorder. The assay was immunoSEQ multiplex PCR, and TCRdb's table has in-frame clones only and misses some. The sample gives tens of thousands of clones, just under 95% of which show up once; about 0.31% is in the top ten. The sequenced sample consisted of CD4+ T cells from PBMCs. These receptors came from a man under 40 in good health. Both conserved end residues are trimmed from each CDR3. For some rows the clone size is stated as once, few or many, or as a class when expanded; others skip it.

clone size	V gene	J gene	CDR3 protein
-	TRBV6-5	TRBJ2-7	ASSFDRAHEQY
-	TRBV6-5	TRBJ1-2	ASSSAGSRRGYT
-	TRBV7-9	TRBJ1-2	ASSPSTFRVSYT
-	TRBV7-7	TRBJ2-2	ASSPDGTPFGGELF
-	TRBV4-1	TRBJ2-7	ASSQSPGSYEQY
-	TRBV27	TRBJ1-4	ASSRTGSLEKLF
-	TRBV27	TRBJ2-2	ASSFRTGELF
few	TRBV4-2	TRBJ2-7	ASSQVTTDYEQY
-	TRBV4-1	TRBJ2-7	ASSQGQGSYEQY
-	TRBV5-1	TRBJ2-3	ASSLPTPSTDTQY
-	TRBV18	TRBJ2-7	ASRQDMAYEQY
few	TRBV29-1	TRBJ1-2	SGYRDYGYT
-	TRBV19	TRBJ1-5	ASSGQGGNQPQH
-	TRBV29-1	TRBJ2-5	SVGLAGVRETQY
-	TRBV10-2	TRBJ1-2	ASIPPGYT
once	TRBV29-1	TRBJ2-7	SARGQGTYEQY
-	TRBV4-1	TRBJ2-2	ASSQEKLPVTGELF
-	TRBV18	TRBJ1-5	ASSPRSDLNQPQH
-	TRBV10-3	TRBJ2-7	AISVSAGAYEQY
once	TRBV23-1	TRBJ1-2	ASSHATGKSPNYGYT
-	TRBV4-3	TRBJ2-7	ASSQSDLTKQY
-	TRBV30	TRBJ1-4	AFAFGQESNEKLF
-	TRBV4-1	TRBJ2-5	ASSLQGLGETQY